Listed below are T cell receptor beta chains from one sample, sequenced in a study of T cells expressing NK-cell markers. Reprocessing the 5' RACE reads, TCRdb reports a single entry for every CDR3 protein and omits DNA. In total, the table holds around 140,000 distinct CDR3 sequences. Sample: blood T cells: a sorted CD56 or NKG2C T cell subset, CD4+ or CD8+ T cells, or bulk PBMC T cells (not recorded which). The receptor source for this set is a man between 18 and 29 years old in good health. Both conserved end residues are part of each CDR3. The order of the fields is V gene, J gene, CDR3 protein.

TRBV7-9	TRBJ2-1	CASSLVGGSDPYNEQFF
TRBV27	TRBJ1-5	CASSLTGVGQPQHF
TRBV15	TRBJ2-1	CATVGQGAYNEQFF
TRBV4-2	TRBJ2-3	CASSQVPDFTDTQYF
TRBV4-3	TRBJ2-5	CASSRTGLETQYF
TRBV7-8	TRBJ2-2	CASSGFGAGSAGELFF
TRBV6-5	TRBJ2-3	CASSYSNLWTDTQYF
TRBV4-2	TRBJ2-1	CASSQGLAGEQFF
TRBV20-1	TRBJ2-2	CSARVGTSVTGELFF
TRBV13	TRBJ2-1	CASSRAGTGESEQFF
TRBV7-9	TRBJ1-1	CASSLQGDHTEAFF
TRBV28	TRBJ2-1	CASARFRYNEQFF
TRBV19	TRBJ1-1	CASSIDQGAVTEAFF
TRBV7-8	TRBJ2-7	CASSPIGLALYF
TRBV7-9	TRBJ2-7	CASSPPGRPSYEQYF
TRBV25-1	TRBJ2-7	CASKDVSYEQYF
TRBV7-9	TRBJ2-5	CASSLQQTGWDQYF
TRBV9	TRBJ2-2	CASSLGGMNTGELFF
TRBV5-6	TRBJ2-7	CASRPPRGQGTSYEQYF
TRBV6-5	TRBJ2-1	CASSYYGTSLGDEQFF
TRBV7-8	TRBJ2-7	CASSLVSRDSIAYEQYF
TRBV20-1	TRBJ2-5	CSATKQREGETQYF
TRBV12-3/TRBV12-4	TRBJ2-3	CASSLERVEWITDTQYF
TRBV10-3	TRBJ1-2	CAISESSGPYYGYTF
TRBV19	TRBJ1-1	CASSEGIATEAFF
TRBV27	TRBJ2-7	CASRGERGNYEQYF
TRBV27	TRBJ2-1	CASSVRTRGHNEQFF
TRBV7-2	TRBJ2-1	CASSLVPDSSYNEQFF
TRBV9	TRBJ2-5	CASSVVGSGGETQYF
TRBV4-3	TRBJ1-2	CASSHSGTGPGEGYTF
TRBV12-3/TRBV12-4	TRBJ2-3	CASSWGPQGGTDTQYF
TRBV11-1	TRBJ2-1	CASSPGQGGLNEQFF
TRBV20-1	TRBJ2-1	CSAPASGITYNEQFF
TRBV29-1	TRBJ2-3	CSAPTGTLTDTQYF
TRBV27	TRBJ2-1	CASSSLPFGNEQFF
TRBV13	TRBJ2-5	CASSLGPWESQETQYF
TRBV7-2	TRBJ2-7	CASSSLTGPSYEQYF
TRBV25-1	TRBJ2-1	CASSEYDSVHEQFF
TRBV6-1	TRBJ1-1	CASSQTGSTEAFF
TRBV5-1	TRBJ1-1	CASIGFGNTEAFF
TRBV12-3/TRBV12-4	TRBJ1-1	CASSPNTEAFF
TRBV29-1	TRBJ1-1	CSVAWGGTEAFF
TRBV14	TRBJ2-5	CASSITSGRVQETQYF
TRBV5-1	TRBJ2-5	CASSYDEETQYF